This T cell receptor beta chain comes out of a study of shared clonotypes between healthy human individuals. Study-level results: Among donors, clonotype sharing was expected to be affected by sequencing depth.

Only in-frame clones appear in the TCRdb table, and some are missing; sequencing was by immunoSEQ multiplex PCR. The sample consists of more than 400,000 clones, approximately 95% of them appearing once. In regard to this clone: Its antigen is currently unknown.

Trimming cost V 3 bases and J 4 bases, with 24 bases left between them. The germline gives CDR1 MGHRA, CDR2 YSYEKL. This CDR3 is 18 amino acids long. The donors were adults (healthy and HIV-negative) with no recent acute infections or vaccinations. The TCR originated in a woman aged 25 to 39 in good health. The sample was naive CD4+ T cells sorted from blood. The subset is: CD45RA+ positively selected. The genes are TRBV4-1 and TRBJ1-2; D remains ambiguous. Here the CDR3 DNA reads TGCGCCAGCAGCCAGGAAACTCTGGCCCCCTGGTCCCGCTATGGCTACACCTTC. It encodes CASSQETLAPWSRYGYTF.